The next 26 T cell receptor beta chains were all read from a single sample in a study of cytomegalovirus exposure and HLA in healthy donors. With 60 Vbeta and 13 Jbeta primers, the PCR was carried out. Sequencing was performed with immunoSEQ multiplex PCR; in TCRdb, only in-frame clones are kept and a portion is missing. The table has about 160,000 clones, around 75% seen once. The sample comprised PBMCs. Receptor source: a man younger than 30 in good health and CMV-seronegative.

V gene TRBV27 combines with J gene TRBJ2-5; 9 bases fit TRBD2. The germline CDR1 and CDR2 sequences are MNHEY and SMNVEV (reference sequence). This CDR3 comprises 17 residues. With V trimmed by 6 bases and J by 3 bases, 14 bases remained unmatched. CDR3 sequence (DNA): TGTGCCAGCAGACCCCCCTCTTCGCTAGCGGGAAAAGAGACCCAGTACTTC. This translates into CASRPPSSLAGKETQYF.

The chain has TRBV7-2 and TRBJ2-1; possibly TRBD2 for D (6 bases). This CDR3 region has 15 residues. V was trimmed by 1 base and J by 7 bases, leaving 14 bases between them. Germline loops: CDR1 SGHTA, CDR2 FQGNSA. The CDR3 sequence: CASSLGTIPGNEQFF. The CDR3 DNA is TGTGCCAGCAGCTTAGGGACTATCCCGGGGAATGAGCAGTTCTTC.

The chain links TRBV7-9 to TRBJ2-7; D remains ambiguous. The CDR3 is 10 residues long. V lost 3 bases, J lost 6 bases, and 3 bases lay in between. The germline CDR1 and CDR2 sequences are SEHNR and FQNEAQ (reference sequence). The CDR3 nucleotides read TGTGCCAGCAGCTTCCGCGAGCAGTACTTC. This translates into CASSFREQYF. Filled out from reference TRBV7-9 and TRBJ2-7, the complete variable domain reads DTGVSQNPRHKITKRGQNVTFRCDPISEHNRLYWYRQTLGQGPEFLTYFQNEAQLEKSRLLSDRFSAERPKGSFSTLEIQRTEQGDSAMYLCASSFREQYFGPGTRLTVT.

V and J are TRBV4-2 and TRBJ2-2; 7 bases agree with TRBD2. Per the germline V gene, CDR1 is LGHNA and CDR2 is YNFKEQ. The CDR3 contains 16 residues. J was trimmed by 6 bases and V by 0 bases; bases with no gene match: 7. The chain's CDR3 is CASSQEVGGGAGELFF. Written as DNA, the CDR3 is TGTGCCAGCAGCCAAGAAGTTGGGGGAGGGGCCGGGGAGCTGTTTTTT.

This chain connects TRBV19 to TRBJ2-4; D not resolved. Germline loops: CDR1 LNHDA, CDR2 SQIVND (reference sequence). This CDR3 spans 13 amino acids. V lost 5 bases to trimming and J lost 6 bases, with 11 bases between them. In DNA, the CDR3 is TGTGCCAGTAGTCCTCAGGCTGGAAACATTCAGTACTTC. This codes for CASSPQAGNIQYF.

The rearrangement links TRBV19 to TRBJ1-2; 7 nucleotides line up with TRBD1. Germline CDR1 and CDR2: LNHDA and SQIVND (reference sequence). J lost 4 bases, V lost 7 bases, and 18 bases had no gene match. The CDR3 loop spans 17 amino acids. The CDR3, as DNA: TGTGCCAGTACGGATTATTCCGGAAGACAGGGTAGCTATGGCTACACCTTC. Translated: CASTDYSGRQGSYGYTF. The variable domain in full, completed from reference TRBV19 and TRBJ1-2, reads DGGITQSPKYLFRKEGQNVTLSCEQNLNHDAMYWYRQDPGQGLRLIYYSQIVNDFQKGDIAEGYSVSREKKESFPLTVTSAQKNPTAFYLCASTDYSGRQGSYGYTFGSGTRLTVV.

The chain recombines TRBV28 with TRBJ2-1, with a weak D call TRBD1 (6 bases). This CDR3 has 11 residues. V was clipped by 2 bases and J by 13 bases, with 9 bases between them. Germline V gives CDR1 MDHEN, CDR2 SYDVKM. The CDR3 sequence: CASSLRGSQFF. The CDR3 nucleotides are TGTGCCAGCAGTTTAAGGGGGAGCCAGTTCTTC.

V gene TRBV11-2 combines with J gene TRBJ2-5; possibly TRBD1 for D (7 bases). The V and J ends lost 6 bases and 4 bases respectively, with 21 bases between them. Germline V lookup: CDR1 SGHAT, CDR2 FQNNGV. The CDR3 spans 16 residues. The chain's CDR3 is CASSRGARGVGETQYF. The DNA for the CDR3 is TGTGCCAGCAGTCGAGGCGCCAGGGGGGTAGGAGAGACCCAGTACTTC. Filled out from reference TRBV11-2 and TRBJ2-5, the complete variable domain reads EAGVAQSPRYKIIEKRQSVAFWCNPISGHATLYWYQQILGQGPKLLIQFQNNGVVDDSQLPKDRFSAERLKGVDSTLKIQPAKLEDSAVYLCASSRGARGVGETQYFGPGTRLLVL.

This clone was seen only once. The chain joins TRBV6-5 to TRBJ1-1; TRBD1 agrees at 9 bases. CDR1 and CDR2 (germline): MNHEY, SVGAGI. The length of the CDR3 is 15 residues. With 1 base clipped from V and 4 bases from J, the junction kept 4 bases outside the gene matches. This chain's CDR3 is CASSYYGQGTTEAFF. In nucleotides, the CDR3 is TGTGCCAGCAGTTACTATGGACAGGGGACCACTGAAGCTTTCTTT.

This sequence joins TRBV28 and TRBJ2-2, with D maybe TRBD2 (5 bases). V shed 6 bases and J shed 1 base, with 12 bases lying between them. From germline, CDR1 is MDHEN and CDR2 SYDVKM. The CDR3 contains 15 residues. CDR3 residues: CASRPFGENTGELFF. The CDR3 nucleotides read TGTGCCAGCAGACCCTTCGGGGAGAACACCGGGGAGCTGTTTTTT. Based on the CDR3 plus reference TRBV28 and TRBJ2-2, the full variable domain is DVKVTQSSRYLVKRTGEKVFLECVQDMDHENMFWYRQDPGLGLRLIYFSYDVKMKEKGDIPEGYSVSREKKERFSLILESASTNQTSMYLCASRPFGENTGELFFGEGSRLTVL.

This chain connects TRBV6-6 to TRBJ2-7; 11 nucleotides match TRBD1. The J segment lost 3 bases and the V segment lost 4 bases, leaving 5 bases of the junction unmatched. There are 15 residues in the CDR3. The V gene's germline CDR1 is MNHNY and CDR2 SVGAGI (reference sequence). The CDR3 sequence: CASSWGQGGLYEQYF. The CDR3 DNA reads as TGTGCCAGCAGTTGGGGACAGGGGGGACTCTACGAGCAGTACTTC.

V gene TRBV7-4 combines with J gene TRBJ2-7, with 10 bases identical to TRBD1. The CDR3 length is 14 residues. Germline trimming cut 5 bases from V and 7 bases from J; bases unmatched to any gene: 8. Germline V lookup: CDR1 SGHVT, CDR2 SQSDAQ. The CDR3 DNA follows: TGTGCCAGCAGCCATGGGGACAGGGGAGTAGAGCAGTACTTC. The encoded protein is CASSHGDRGVEQYF.

J is TRBJ2-7 and V is TRBV5-6; D is perhaps TRBD1 (5 bases). V lost 4 bases and J 7 bases, leaving 24 bases between the germline ends. The germline CDR1 and CDR2 sequences are SGHDT and YYEEEE. The CDR3 runs to 16 residues. The CDR3 is CASSPPARWTIGEQYF. As DNA, the CDR3 is TGTGCCAGCAGCCCCCCGGCCCGTTGGACAATTGGGGAGCAGTACTTC.

The sample holds a few counts of this clone. The chain links TRBV18 to TRBJ2-5; TRBD2 might be the D (5 bases). Per the germline V gene, CDR1 is KGHSH and CDR2 is LQKENI. Trimming took off 6 bases at V and 7 bases at J, with 18 bases between the two ends. This CDR3 is built from 14 residues. DNA of the CDR3: TGTGCCAGCTCCCCTGTTGAGGGCCGGGGGACCCAGTACTTC. Translated, it gives CASSPVEGRGTQYF.

The rearrangement uses TRBV7-2 and TRBJ1-5; the match to TRBD1 covers 7 bases. The CDR3 sequence is 13 residues long. V shed 8 bases, J shed 4 bases, and the junction held 5 bases outside the gene matches. Germline V CDR1 and CDR2: SGHTA, FQGNSA. CDR3 region: CASGYRGNQPQHF. DNA of the CDR3: TGTGCCAGCGGATACAGGGGTAATCAGCCCCAGCATTTT.

The rearrangement joins TRBV21-1 to TRBJ2-5; the table assigns TRBD2, which was not confirmed against the DNA. TRBV21-1 is classified as a pseudogene. The CDR3 covers 17 residues. The CDR3 sequence is CASSNPPGTSGRQTQYF. The CDR3 nucleotides read TGTGCCAGCAGCAACCCACCCGGGACTAGCGGGAGGCAGACCCAGTACTTC.

The rearrangement uses TRBV27 and TRBJ1-2; 7 nucleotides agree with TRBD1. The length of the CDR3 is 14 residues. Germline V lookup: CDR1 MNHEY, CDR2 SMNVEV (reference sequence). V lost 8 bases to trimming and J lost 1 base; unmatched junction nucleotides: 7. The CDR3 sequence is CASGWDSLNYGYTF. For the CDR3, the DNA is TGTGCCAGCGGATGGGACAGCCTTAACTATGGCTACACCTTC.

V and J are TRBV27 and TRBJ2-7, with TRBD1 identical over 7 bases. CDR1 is MNHEY and CDR2 is SMNVEV in the germline V gene (reference sequence). The CDR3 has 15 amino acids. V gave up 4 bases and J gave up 1 base; unmatched junction bases: 7. The CDR3 DNA is TGTGCCAGCAGTTCAGTCCGGGACAGATCCTACGAGCAGTACTTC. Translation: CASSSVRDRSYEQYF.

The V gene is TRBV10-3, the J gene TRBJ2-5; 15 nucleotides align to TRBD2. The DNA end is a closer match to TRBJ2-7, so the J assignment may be wrong. The CDR3 length is 18 residues. The germline gives CDR1 ENHRY, CDR2 SYGVKD. The CDR3 sequence is CAISPGQGTSGRTYEQYF. The CDR3 DNA is TGTGCCATCAGTCCGGGACAGGGGACTAGCGGGAGGACCTACGAGCAGTACTTC.

V gene TRBV6-5 combines with J gene TRBJ2-1, with TRBD2 as a possible D gene (6 bases). Germline V gene sequence: CDR1 MNHEY, CDR2 SVGAGI. This CDR3 comprises 14 residues. Trimming took 7 bases from V and 0 from J, leaving 10 bases between them. The CDR3 sequence: CASKGRSSYNEQFF. The CDR3 DNA follows: TGTGCCAGCAAGGGGAGGTCCTCCTACAATGAGCAGTTCTTC.

This clone was seen only a few times. V is TRBV4-3 and J is TRBJ1-2; no firm D call. CDR3 size: 16 residues. Per germline, CDR1 LGHNA and CDR2 YSLEER. V dropped 1 base and J dropped 8 bases, with 20 bases sitting between them. The CDR3 loop reads CASSQVKEGVLGGYTF. CDR3 nucleotide sequence: TGCGCCAGCAGCCAAGTTAAGGAGGGCGTTTTAGGGGGCTACACCTTC.

This clone was counted only a few times. CDR3: CASSASPGAGGYTF. In DNA, the CDR3 is TGTGCCAGCAGTGCCTCACCAGGGGCCGGTGGCTACACCTTC. This rearrangement joins TRBV25-1 to TRBJ1-2; D is possibly TRBD1 (6 bases). CDR1 is MGHDK and CDR2 is SYGVNS in the germline V gene. The CDR3 extends over 14 amino acids. Trimming cost V 4 bases and J 7 bases, with 16 bases left between them.

The genes are TRBV27 and TRBJ1-4; 11 bases align to TRBD1. J was trimmed by 8 bases and V by 1 base; bases with no gene match: 6. Germline V gene data show CDR1 as MNHEY and CDR2 as SMNVEV (reference sequence). This CDR3 is 16 amino acids long. The CDR3 DNA follows: TGTGCCAGCAGTTTATGGACAGGGGGCGCGGAGGAAAAACTGTTTTTT. Amino acid sequence: CASSLWTGGAEEKLFF.

The chain joins TRBV19 to TRBJ2-5; possibly TRBD2 for D (5 bases). The J call may be in error: the DNA end matches TRBJ2-7 better. This CDR3 has 12 residues. The V gene's germline CDR1 is LNHDA and CDR2 SQIVND (reference sequence). CDR3: CASSPRGLEQYF. In DNA, the CDR3 is TGTGCCAGTAGTCCGCGAGGGCTCGAGCAGTACTTC.

J is TRBJ2-7 and V is TRBV16, with 7 bases identical to TRBD1. Per germline, CDR1 KGHSY and CDR2 FQNENV. The length of the CDR3 is 15 residues. The V gene end was trimmed by 3 bases and the J gene end by 0 bases; junction bases not matched to a gene: 5. In DNA, the CDR3 is TGTGCCAGCAGCCACCAGGGGGATCGCTCCTACGAGCAGTACTTC. It codes for CASSHQGDRSYEQYF.

J is TRBJ2-7 and V is TRBV9, with D tentatively TRBD2 (6 bases). Trimming removed 0 bases from V and 0 bases from J, with 10 bases in between. The CDR3 extends over 15 amino acids. The V gene's germline CDR1 is SGDLS and CDR2 YYNGEE. CDR3 in DNA: TGTGCCAGCAGCGTAGCGGCGGGAACCTCCTACGAGCAGTACTTC. Residues: CASSVAAGTSYEQYF.